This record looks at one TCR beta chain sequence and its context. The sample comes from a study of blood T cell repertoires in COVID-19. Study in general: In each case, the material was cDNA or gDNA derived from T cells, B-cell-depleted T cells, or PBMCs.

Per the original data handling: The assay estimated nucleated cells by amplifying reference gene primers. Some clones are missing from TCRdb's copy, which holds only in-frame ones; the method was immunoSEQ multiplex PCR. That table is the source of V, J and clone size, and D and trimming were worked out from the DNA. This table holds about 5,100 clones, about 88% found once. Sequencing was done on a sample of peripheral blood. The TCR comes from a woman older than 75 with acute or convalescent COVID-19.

CDR3 nucleotide sequence: TGTGCCAGCAGTTACTCGACAGATCTGGATGGCTACACCTTC. Protein: CASSYSTDLDGYTF. This rearrangement joins TRBV6-6 to TRBJ1-2; possible D gene TRBD1, 5 bases. The germline gives CDR1 MNHNY, CDR2 SVGAGI (reference sequence). V was cut by 0 bases and J by 6 bases, with 11 bases left in between. This CDR3 has 14 residues.